What follows are 5 T cell receptor beta chains derived from one specimen sequenced in a study of T-cell memory formation after mild COVID-19. TCRdb redid the calling of the 5' RACE reads with MiXCR, one entry per CDR3 protein. The sample consists of 150,000 to 200,000 distinct CDR3 sequences, roughly 23% of them appearing once. Sequencing was carried out using PBMCs or a T cell subset sorted from them (not recorded which). The receptor set was obtained from an adult woman who had mild COVID-19 (a few samples of this study predate the infection). Cell type and time point are not known.

The rearrangement uses TRBV7-9 and TRBJ1-1; no clear D gene. V lost 0 bases and J lost 2, with 16 bases in between. The germline CDR1 and CDR2 sequences are SEHNR and FQNEAQ (reference sequence). This CDR3 has 17 residues. For the CDR3, the DNA is TGTGCCAGCAGCTTAGCAGGCGGGGAAGGAGTTAACACTGAAGCTTTCTTT. It encodes CASSLAGGEGVNTEAFF.

This clonotype was detected once. The chain employs TRBV5-6 and TRBJ1-2; a weak D match, TRBD1 (6 bases). Germline loops: CDR1 SGHDT, CDR2 YYEEEE. Trimming took off 2 bases at V and 5 bases at J, with 10 bases between the two ends. The CDR3 consists of 13 residues. In DNA form, the CDR3 reads TGTGCCAGCAGCTTAGACAGGACTTATGGCTACACCTTC. Amino acid sequence: CASSLDRTYGYTF.

The rearrangement joins TRBV4-2 to TRBJ1-1, with a weak D call TRBD1 (6 bases). The germline V gene encodes CDR1 LGHNA and CDR2 YNFKEQ. The CDR3 consists of 18 residues. The V end was cut by 0 bases, the J end by 0 bases, with 17 bases between. For the CDR3, the DNA is TGTGCCAGCAGCCAAGAGGTGGCGGGGGCTATTTTGAACACTGAAGCTTTCTTT. Translating gives CASSQEVAGAILNTEAFF.

This clonotype has just a few counts. The V gene is TRBV12-3 or TRBV12-4, the J gene TRBJ2-1; 9 bases fit TRBD1. The V segment lost 5 bases and the J segment 5 bases; nucleotides outside the gene matches: 4. The CDR3 sequence is 14 residues long. The CDR3 sequence: CASSQGQGNNEQFF. The CDR3 DNA is TGTGCCAGCAGTCAGGGACAGGGTAACAATGAGCAGTTCTTC.

This clonotype was picked up a small number of times. The rearrangement links TRBV6-2 or TRBV6-3 to TRBJ2-1; D call uncertain. Trimming pared 2 bases from V and 7 bases from J, leaving 6 bases between. Germline V CDR1 and CDR2: MNHEY, SVGEGT. There are 12 residues in the CDR3. Here the CDR3 DNA reads TGTGCCAGCAGTTACGGCGCAAATGAGCAGTTCTTC. Translating it yields CASSYGANEQFF.